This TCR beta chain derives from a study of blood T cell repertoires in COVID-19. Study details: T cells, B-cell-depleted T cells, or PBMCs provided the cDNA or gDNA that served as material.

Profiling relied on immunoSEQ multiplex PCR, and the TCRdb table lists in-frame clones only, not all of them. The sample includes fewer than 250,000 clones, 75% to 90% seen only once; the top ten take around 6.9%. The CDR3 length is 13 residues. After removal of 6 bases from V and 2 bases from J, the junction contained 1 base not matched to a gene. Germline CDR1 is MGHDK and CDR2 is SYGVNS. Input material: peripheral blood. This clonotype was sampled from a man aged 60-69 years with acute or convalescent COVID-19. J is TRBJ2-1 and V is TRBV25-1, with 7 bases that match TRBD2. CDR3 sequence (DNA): TGTGCCAGCAGAACTAGCGCCTACAATGAGCAGTTCTTC. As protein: CASRTSAYNEQFF.